The present T cell receptor beta chain was sequenced within a study of T cell responses to AZD1222 COVID-19 vaccine (dated by TCRdb to 2020 to 2022). For the wider study: TCR sequencing was performed for 230 to 250 trial participants, of whom about 200 were given two doses of AZD1222 and 26 were given two doses of MenACWY control vaccine. Trial participants were enrolled by age into 18-55, 56-69 and 70-plus year subgroups, with approximately 150, 30 and 60 TCR-sequenced participants respectively. Overall results and qualifications from the work: Because no day 14 peak-response samples were available, the repertoires could be characterized only after the peak T cell response. Most participants were white British and females outnumbered males, and the authors suggested that clonal diversity may have been underestimated. In the small 56-69-year group, the increase in depth fell short of significance, most likely because of low power. Epitopes outside the regions mutated in the B.1.351 and B.1.1.7 variants were reportedly recognized by nearly half of the unique spike-specific TCRs. Spike-specific TCR breadth and depth rose significantly after two AZD1222 doses compared with day 0 and with MenACWY recipients. Vaccine-associated CD4 TCRs spanned the whole spike protein, with dominant responses in regions 160-218 and 743-854. Conclusions about previously exposed vaccinees are limited, since just a handful of AZD1222 recipients were seropositive for SARS-CoV-2 at baseline.

The CDR3 regions of human TCRbeta chains were analyzed by immunosequencing. On the study's bioinformatics: TCRs in the repertoires were compared against a reference library of SARS-CoV-2-specific TCRs that had been generated with the MIRA antigen-specificity platform. Breadth meant the fraction of unique TCRs that were SARS-CoV-2-associated, whereas depth meant the fraction of total T cells that were SARS-CoV-2-associated. Each spike-specific TCR was assigned to its reactive spike region and to a CD4 or CD8 class using the MIRA data. Log10-transformed breadth and depth values were compared by one-way ANOVA with Sidak's multiple comparisons tests. The source is immuneACCESS, and TCRdb retained only in-frame sequences with V and J called. Part of the clones is not carried over; for the studies checked, unresolved V genes explain less than half of this, and the remainder is unexplained. V, J and clone size are taken as reported in that table, and D and trimming were inferred from the DNA itself. The sample table holds more than 120,000 clones, of which about nine tenths were seen once. 1.5% to 2% of the sample is in the top ten clones.

On this clone: No cognate antigen has been identified for it. No base-level quality is on record; no much larger clone is a single base apart.

Cut back by 3 bases and 3 bases, the V and J ends lie 14 bases apart. From the cysteine up to the phenylalanine, the CDR3 has a length of 15 residues. The kept DNA is CDR3 alone, 45 bases in frame from the first base. From the germline V gene, CDR1 is MNHEY and CDR2 is SVGAGI. What the time point label conveys for this sample: about 28 days (+/-7) after the second vaccine dose. AZD1222 recipients given second doses at about 4 weeks or at about 12 weeks were pooled, since spike-specific TCR depth and breadth were not found to differ between the two schedules. The vaccinee samples were drawn from two UK trials, COV001 and COV002, one of which was a single-blind randomized controlled phase 2/3 trial testing AZD1222 (ChAdOx1 nCoV-19) in healthy adults. Trial participant PBMC samples were collected at day 0 and day 28 after the second dose for TCRbeta chain sequencing.

This TCR derives from an adult who received the AZD1222 COVID-19 vaccine. The sequence links TRBV6-5 to TRBJ1-1; TRBD1 is perhaps the D gene, given 6 matching bases. Sample: peripheral blood, taken 28 days after the second AZD1222 dose. The bases are TGTGCCAGCAGTTATCTCGGGACACCCGACACTGAAGCTTTCTTT. Its protein is CASSYLGTPDTEAFF.